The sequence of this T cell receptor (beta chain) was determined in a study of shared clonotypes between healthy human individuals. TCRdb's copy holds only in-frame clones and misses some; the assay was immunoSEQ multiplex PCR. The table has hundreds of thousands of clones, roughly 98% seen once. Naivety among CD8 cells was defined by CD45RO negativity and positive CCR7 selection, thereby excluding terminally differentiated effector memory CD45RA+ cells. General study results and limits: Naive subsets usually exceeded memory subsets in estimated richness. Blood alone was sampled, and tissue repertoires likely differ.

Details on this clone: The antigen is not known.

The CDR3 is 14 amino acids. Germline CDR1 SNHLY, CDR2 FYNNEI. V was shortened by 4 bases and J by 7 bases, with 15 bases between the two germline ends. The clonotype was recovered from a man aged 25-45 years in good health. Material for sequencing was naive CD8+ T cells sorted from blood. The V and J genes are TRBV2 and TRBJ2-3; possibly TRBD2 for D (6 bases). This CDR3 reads CASSGGELANTQYF. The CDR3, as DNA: TGTGCCAGCAGTGGGGGGGAGCTCGCTAATACGCAGTATTTT.